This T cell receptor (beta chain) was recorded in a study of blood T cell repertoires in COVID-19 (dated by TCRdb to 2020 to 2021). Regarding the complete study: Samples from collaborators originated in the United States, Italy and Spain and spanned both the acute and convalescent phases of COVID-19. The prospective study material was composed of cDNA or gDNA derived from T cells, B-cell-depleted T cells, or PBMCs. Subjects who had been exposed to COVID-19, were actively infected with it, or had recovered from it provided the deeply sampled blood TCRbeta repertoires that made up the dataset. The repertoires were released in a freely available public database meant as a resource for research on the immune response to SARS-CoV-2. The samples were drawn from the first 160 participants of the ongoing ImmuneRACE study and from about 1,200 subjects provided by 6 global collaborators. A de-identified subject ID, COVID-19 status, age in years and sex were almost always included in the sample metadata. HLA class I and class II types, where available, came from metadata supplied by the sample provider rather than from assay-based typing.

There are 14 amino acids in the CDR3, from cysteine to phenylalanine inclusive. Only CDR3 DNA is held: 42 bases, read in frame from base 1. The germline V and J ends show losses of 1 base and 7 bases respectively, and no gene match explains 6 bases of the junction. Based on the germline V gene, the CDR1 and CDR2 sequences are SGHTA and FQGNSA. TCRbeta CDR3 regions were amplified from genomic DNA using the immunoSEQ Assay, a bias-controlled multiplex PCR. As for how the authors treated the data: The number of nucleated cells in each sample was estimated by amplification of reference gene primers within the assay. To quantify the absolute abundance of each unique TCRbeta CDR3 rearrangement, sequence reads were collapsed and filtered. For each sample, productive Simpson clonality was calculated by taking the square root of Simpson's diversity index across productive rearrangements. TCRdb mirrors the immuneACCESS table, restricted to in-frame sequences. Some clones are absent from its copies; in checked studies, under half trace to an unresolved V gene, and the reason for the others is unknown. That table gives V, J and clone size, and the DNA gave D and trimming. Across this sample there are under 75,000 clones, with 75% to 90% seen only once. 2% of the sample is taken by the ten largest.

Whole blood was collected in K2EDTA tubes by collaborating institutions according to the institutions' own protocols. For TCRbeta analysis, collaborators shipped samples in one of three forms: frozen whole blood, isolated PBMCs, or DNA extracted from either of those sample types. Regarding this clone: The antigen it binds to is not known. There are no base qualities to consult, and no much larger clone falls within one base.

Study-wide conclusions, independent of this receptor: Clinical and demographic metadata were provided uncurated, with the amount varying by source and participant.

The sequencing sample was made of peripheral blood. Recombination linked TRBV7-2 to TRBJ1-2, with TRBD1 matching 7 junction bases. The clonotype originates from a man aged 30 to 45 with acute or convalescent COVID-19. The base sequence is TGTGCCAGCAGCTTAGGGCAGGGGGAGAGTGGCTACACCTTC. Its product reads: CASSLGQGESGYTF.